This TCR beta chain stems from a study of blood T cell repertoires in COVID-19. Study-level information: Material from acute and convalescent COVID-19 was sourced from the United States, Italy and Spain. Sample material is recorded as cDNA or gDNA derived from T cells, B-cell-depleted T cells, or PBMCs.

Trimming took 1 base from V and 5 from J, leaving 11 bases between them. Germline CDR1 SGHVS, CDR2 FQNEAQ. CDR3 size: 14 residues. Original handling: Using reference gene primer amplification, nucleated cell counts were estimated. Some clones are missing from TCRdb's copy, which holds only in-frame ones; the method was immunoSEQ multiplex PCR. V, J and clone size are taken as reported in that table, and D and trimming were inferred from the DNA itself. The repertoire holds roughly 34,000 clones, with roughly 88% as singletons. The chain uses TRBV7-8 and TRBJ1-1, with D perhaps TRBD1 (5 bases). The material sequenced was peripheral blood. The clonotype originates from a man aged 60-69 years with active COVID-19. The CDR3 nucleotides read TGTGCCAGCAGCTTAGTCACCGGGGGAACTGAAGCTTTCTTT. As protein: CASSLVTGGTEAFF.